A single TCR beta chain is shown here with its context. Isolation of naive CD8 T cells was achieved by sorting on a CD8+CD4-CCR7+CD45RA+ phenotype. TCRdb fed the PCR reads into MiXCR, producing one record per CDR3 protein. Altogether over 35,000 distinct CDR3 sequences are present, about a fifth being singletons, with the ten largest covering around 7%. This sample was taken from a study of molecular identifiers for immune sequencing clone quantification. The TCR sequence derives from a human donor in good health. Some libraries in this study had Jurkat cell RNA spiked in. The sample consisted of naive CD8+ T cells from blood, with Jurkat cell RNA spiked in. The subset here: FACS-sorted CD8+CD4-CCR7+CD45RA+ naive T cells.

The CDR3 region is CASSSEVDTQYF. The DNA for the CDR3 is TGTGCCAGTAGTAGTGAAGTAGATACGCAGTATTTT. This chain links TRBV19 with TRBJ2-3; D is ambiguous. V gave up 4 bases and J gave up 5 bases, with 7 bases separating them. The germline V gene has CDR1 LNHDA and CDR2 SQIVND (reference sequence). The CDR3 consists of 12 residues.